This TCR beta chain was obtained from a study of CD8+CD57+ T cells in acquired aplastic anemia. Findings and limits, study-wide: Overlapping CD8+ CDR3 repertoires of patients and controls contained under 30 shared sequences.

As to this clonotype: The antigen remains unidentified.

Individuals selected for sequencing had exhibited CD8+CD57+ cell expansion on flow cytometry. At blood sampling, none of the patients had yet received therapy. CDR3 length equals 12 residues. Germline loops: CDR1 MNHNY, CDR2 SVGAGI (reference sequence). The germline V and J ends were trimmed by 7 bases and 3 bases, with 10 bases remaining between them. Genomic DNA templated the TCR beta VDJ and CDR3 profiling. TCRdb re-analysed the reads in MiXCR, keeping a single row per CDR3 protein. Here the sample spans 310,000 or so distinct CDR3 sequences, 56% being singletons. Source material: sorted CD4+, CD8+, or CD8+CD57+ T cells (not recorded which) from PBMCs. The receptor was derived from a human donor with aplastic anemia. The chain uses TRBV6-6 and TRBJ2-7; D gene uncertain. As DNA, the CDR3 is TGTGCCAGCATGCGCGGCGGCTACGAGCAGTACTTC. Its protein product is CASMRGGYEQYF.